These 5 T cell receptor beta chains were all obtained from the same sample, sequenced in a study of T cell repertoires in cytomegalovirus infection. TCRdb used MiXCR to reprocess the reads, holding one entry per CDR3 protein. The sample consists of some 250,000 distinct CDR3 sequences, 8% to 9.5% of them appearing once. The sample consisted of PBMCs. Every receptor here comes from a human donor in good health (CMV status not recorded). Some clones in this sample may be carry-over from other donors' samples.

V and J are TRBV7-2 and TRBJ1-1, with D possibly TRBD1 on 5 matching bases. The CDR3 is 17 residues long. Trimming pared 2 bases from V and 6 bases from J, leaving 22 bases between. Germline CDR1 SGHTA, CDR2 FQGNSA. The DNA for the CDR3 is TGTGCCAGCAGCTTACGTTTCCGACAGCTCTCGGGATCTGAAGCTTTCTTT. This encodes CASSLRFRQLSGSEAFF.

Written as DNA, the CDR3 is TGCAGTGCCCTAAAACAACAGGGGGGCAATCAGCCCCAGCATTTT. As protein: CSALKQQGGNQPQHF. This chain connects TRBV20-1 to TRBJ1-5; 8 bases agree with TRBD1. Germline CDR1 DFQATT, CDR2 SNEGSKA (reference sequence). V lost 6 bases, J lost 2 bases, and 9 bases stayed unmatched. The CDR3 runs to 15 residues.

The chain has TRBV20-1 and TRBJ2-5; D is perhaps TRBD2 (5 bases). Trimming removed 1 base at V and 2 bases at J, with 8 bases between. Germline assignment: CDR1 DFQATT and CDR2 SNEGSKA (reference sequence). The CDR3 consists of 13 residues. The CDR3, as DNA: TGCAGTGCTAGAGGTCCGGGACAAGAGACCCAGTACTTC. It codes for CSARGPGQETQYF.

This clonotype was seen many times. This chain connects TRBV6-2 or TRBV6-3 to TRBJ2-7; weak D call: TRBD1 (5 bases). V was pared by 8 bases and J by 6 bases, with 17 bases between. This CDR3 spans 13 amino acids. Germline CDR1 is MNHEY and CDR2 is SVGEGT. Here the CDR3 reads CASRSTAQGEQYF. The CDR3 nucleotides read TGTGCCAGCCGATCGACGGCCCAGGGCGAGCAGTACTTC.

This clonotype was observed many times. The genes are TRBV7-2 and TRBJ2-2; D possibly corresponds to TRBD2 (5 bases). Trimming stripped 1 base from V and 7 bases from J, with 10 bases between. The CDR3 spans 14 residues. Per germline, CDR1 SGHTA and CDR2 FQGNSA. The CDR3 DNA follows: TGTGCCAGCAGCTTAGTACGGGGAGACGGGGAGCTGTTTTTT. This gives the protein CASSLVRGDGELFF.